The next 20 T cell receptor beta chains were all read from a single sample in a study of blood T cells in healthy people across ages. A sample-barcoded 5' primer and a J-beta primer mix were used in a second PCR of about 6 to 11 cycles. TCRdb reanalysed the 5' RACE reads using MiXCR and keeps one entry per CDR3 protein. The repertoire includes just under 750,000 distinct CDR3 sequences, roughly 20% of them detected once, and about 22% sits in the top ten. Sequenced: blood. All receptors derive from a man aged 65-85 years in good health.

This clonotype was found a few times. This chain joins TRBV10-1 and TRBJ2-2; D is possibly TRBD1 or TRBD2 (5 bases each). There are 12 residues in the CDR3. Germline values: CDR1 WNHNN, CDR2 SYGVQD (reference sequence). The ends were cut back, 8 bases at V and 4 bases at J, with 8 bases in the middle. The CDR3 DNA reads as TGCGCCAGCGGGACGCCCACCGGGGAGCTGTTTTTT. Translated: CASGTPTGELFF.

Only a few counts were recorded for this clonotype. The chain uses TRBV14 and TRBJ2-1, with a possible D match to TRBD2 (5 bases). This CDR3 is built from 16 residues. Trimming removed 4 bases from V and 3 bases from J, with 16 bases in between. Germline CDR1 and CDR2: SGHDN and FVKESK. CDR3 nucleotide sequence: TGTGCCAGCAGCCTAAAGACAAGTAGCGTCTACAATGAGCAGTTCTTC. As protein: CASSLKTSSVYNEQFF.

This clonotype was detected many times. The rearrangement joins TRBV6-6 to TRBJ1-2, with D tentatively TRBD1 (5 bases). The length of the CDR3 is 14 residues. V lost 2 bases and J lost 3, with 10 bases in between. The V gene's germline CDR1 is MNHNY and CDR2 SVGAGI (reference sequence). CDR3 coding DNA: TGTGCCAGCAGTTACAGGGGTAGTGACTATGGCTACACCTTC. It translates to CASSYRGSDYGYTF.

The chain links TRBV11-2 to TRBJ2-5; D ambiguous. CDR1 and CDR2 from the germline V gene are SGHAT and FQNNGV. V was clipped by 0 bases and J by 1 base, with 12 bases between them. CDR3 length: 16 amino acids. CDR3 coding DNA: TGTGCCAGCAGCTTAGATCTGGCGTGGGTCCAAGAGACCCAGTACTTC. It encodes CASSLDLAWVQETQYF.

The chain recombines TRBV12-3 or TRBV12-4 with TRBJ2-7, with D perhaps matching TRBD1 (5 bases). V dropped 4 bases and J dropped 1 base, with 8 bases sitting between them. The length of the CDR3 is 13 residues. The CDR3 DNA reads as TGTGCCAGCAGTTATTCAGGGTCCTACGAGCAGTACGTC. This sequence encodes CASSYSGSYEQYV.

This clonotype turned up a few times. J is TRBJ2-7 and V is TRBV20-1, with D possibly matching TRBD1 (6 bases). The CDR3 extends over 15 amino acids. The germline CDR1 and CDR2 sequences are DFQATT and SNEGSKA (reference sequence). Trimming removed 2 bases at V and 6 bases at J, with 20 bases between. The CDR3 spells CSARRGDRKGGEQYF. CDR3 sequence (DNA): TGCAGTGCTAGAAGGGGTGACAGGAAAGGAGGCGAGCAGTACTTC.

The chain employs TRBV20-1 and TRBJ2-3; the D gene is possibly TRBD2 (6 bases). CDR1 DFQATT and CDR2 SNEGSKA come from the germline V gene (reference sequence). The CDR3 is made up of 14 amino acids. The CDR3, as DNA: TGCACTCAAACGCGGAGGGCCGGTACAGATACGCAGTATTTT. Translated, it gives CTQTRRAGTDTQYF.

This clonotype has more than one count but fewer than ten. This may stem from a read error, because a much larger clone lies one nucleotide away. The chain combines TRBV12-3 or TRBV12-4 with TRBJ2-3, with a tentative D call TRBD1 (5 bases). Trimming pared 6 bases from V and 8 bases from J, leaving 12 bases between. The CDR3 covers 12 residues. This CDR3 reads CASRLSRVTQYF. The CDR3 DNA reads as TGTGCCAGCAGATTGAGCAGGGTTACGCAGTATTTT.

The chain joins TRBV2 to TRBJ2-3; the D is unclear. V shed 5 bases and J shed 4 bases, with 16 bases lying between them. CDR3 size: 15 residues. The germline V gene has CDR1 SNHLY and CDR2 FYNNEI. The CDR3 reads CASSSSRTLPDTQYF. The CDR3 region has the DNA TGTGCCAGCAGTTCATCCCGGACGTTACCAGATACGCAGTATTTT.

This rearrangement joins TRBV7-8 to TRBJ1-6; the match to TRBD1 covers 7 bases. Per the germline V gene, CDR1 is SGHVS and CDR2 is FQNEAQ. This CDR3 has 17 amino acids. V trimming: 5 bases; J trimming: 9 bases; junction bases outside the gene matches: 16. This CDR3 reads CASSKRGQDRLSSPLHF. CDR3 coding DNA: TGTGCCAGCAGCAAACGCGGACAGGATCGTTTGAGTTCACCCCTCCACTTT.

The CDR3 coding sequence is TGCGCCAGCAGCCAAGATCGACCGGGGTCTGGGACCCAGTACTTC. This codes for CASSQDRPGSGTQYF. The chain joins TRBV4-3 to TRBJ2-5; a possible D gene is TRBD2 (5 bases). CDR3 length equals 15 residues. The V end was cut by 0 bases, the J end by 7 bases, with 15 bases between. The germline V gene has CDR1 LGHNA and CDR2 YSLEER.

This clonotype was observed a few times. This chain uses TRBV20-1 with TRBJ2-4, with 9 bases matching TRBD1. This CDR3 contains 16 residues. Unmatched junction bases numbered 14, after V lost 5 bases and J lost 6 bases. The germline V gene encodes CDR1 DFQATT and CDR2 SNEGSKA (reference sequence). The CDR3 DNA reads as TGCAGTGCTCTCAAAGGGGGGGGACAGGGCATAAACATTCAGTACTTC. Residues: CSALKGGGQGINIQYF.

CDR3 coding DNA: TGTGCCAGCAGCCAAGGACTAGTAAATGAGCAGTTCTTC. Encoded protein: CASSQGLVNEQFF. The genes are TRBV3-1 and TRBJ2-5; D is perhaps TRBD2 (6 bases). The DNA end lines up better with TRBJ2-1; the J call may be wrong. CDR3 size: 13 residues. The germline V gene encodes CDR1 LGHDT and CDR2 YNNKEL (reference sequence).

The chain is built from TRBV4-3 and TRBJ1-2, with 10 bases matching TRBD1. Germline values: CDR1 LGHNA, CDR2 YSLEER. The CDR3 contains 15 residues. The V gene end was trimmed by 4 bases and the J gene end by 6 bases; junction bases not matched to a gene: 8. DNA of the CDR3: TGCGCCAGCAGCCTCAAATCCGGGACAGGGGATGGCTACACCTTC. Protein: CASSLKSGTGDGYTF.

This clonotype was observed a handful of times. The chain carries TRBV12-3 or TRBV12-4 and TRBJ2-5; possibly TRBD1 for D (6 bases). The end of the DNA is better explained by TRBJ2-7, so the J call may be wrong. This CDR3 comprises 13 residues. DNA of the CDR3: TGTGCCAGCAGTTCGGGACAAGACTACGAGCAGTACTTC. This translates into CASSSGQDYEQYF.

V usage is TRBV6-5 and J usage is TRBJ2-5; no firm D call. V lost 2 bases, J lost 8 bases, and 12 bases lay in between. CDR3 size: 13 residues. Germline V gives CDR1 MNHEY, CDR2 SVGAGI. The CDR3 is CASSYVSYGTQYF. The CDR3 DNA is TGTGCCAGCAGTTACGTCTCCTATGGAACCCAGTACTTC.

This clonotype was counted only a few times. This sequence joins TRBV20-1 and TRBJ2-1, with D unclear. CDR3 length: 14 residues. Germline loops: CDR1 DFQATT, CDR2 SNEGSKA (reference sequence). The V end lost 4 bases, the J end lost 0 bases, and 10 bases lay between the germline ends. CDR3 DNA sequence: TGCAGTGCTAAAGACTGGTCCTCCTACAATGAGCAGTTCTTC. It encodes CSAKDWSSYNEQFF.

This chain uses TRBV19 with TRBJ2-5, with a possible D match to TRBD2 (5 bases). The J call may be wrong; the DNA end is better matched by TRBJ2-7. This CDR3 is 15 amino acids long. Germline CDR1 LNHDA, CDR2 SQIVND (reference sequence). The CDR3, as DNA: TGTGCCAGTAGTTCCCCTGCGGGCAACTCCTACGAGCAGTACTTC. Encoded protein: CASSSPAGNSYEQYF.

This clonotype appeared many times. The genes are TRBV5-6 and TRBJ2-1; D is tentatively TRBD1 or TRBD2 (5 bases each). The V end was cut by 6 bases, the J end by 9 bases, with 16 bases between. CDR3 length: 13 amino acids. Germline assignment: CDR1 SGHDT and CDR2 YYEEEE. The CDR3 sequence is CASKGPRRIEQFF. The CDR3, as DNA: TGTGCCAGCAAGGGACCCCGTAGGATTGAGCAGTTCTTC.

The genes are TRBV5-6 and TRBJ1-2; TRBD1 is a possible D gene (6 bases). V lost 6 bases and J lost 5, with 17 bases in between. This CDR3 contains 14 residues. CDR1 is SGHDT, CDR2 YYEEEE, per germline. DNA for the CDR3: TGTGCCAGCAAAGGGGACAACACGGAGTATGGCTACACCTTC. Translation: CASKGDNTEYGYTF.